This T cell receptor (beta chain) was identified during a study of T cell repertoires in chronic hepatitis B (dated by TCRdb to about 2019). The CDR3 runs 13 amino acids, cysteine and phenylalanine included. Only the CDR3 part of the read is kept: 39 bases, read in frame from the first base. CDR1 and CDR2 are read off the germline V gene (reference sequence) as SEHNR and FQNEAQ. Deletion took 6 bases off V and 1 base off J, with a span of 10 bases between the germline ends. This clone has just one count. What antigen it recognizes has not been identified. No much larger clonotype is one base removed from it; base qualities were not supplied. Library preparation used the immunoSEQ multiplex PCR assay. TCRdb took over this immuneACCESS table, retaining in-frame rearrangements with V and J assigned. Such tables are incomplete; in checked studies, under half of the missing clones stem from an unresolved V gene, and the remainder is unexplained. The sample table lists about a thousand clones, roughly 80% of them with a count of one. The ten largest make up just under 9% of the sample.

Sequenced: total CD8+ T cells from PBMCs. This chain joins TRBV7-9 to TRBJ2-7; no D gene call is confident. This receptor was obtained from a human donor with chronic hepatitis B virus infection. DNA sequence: TGTGCCAGCAGTCCCGGTGCGTCCTACGAGCAGTACTTC. It specifies CASSPGASYEQYF.